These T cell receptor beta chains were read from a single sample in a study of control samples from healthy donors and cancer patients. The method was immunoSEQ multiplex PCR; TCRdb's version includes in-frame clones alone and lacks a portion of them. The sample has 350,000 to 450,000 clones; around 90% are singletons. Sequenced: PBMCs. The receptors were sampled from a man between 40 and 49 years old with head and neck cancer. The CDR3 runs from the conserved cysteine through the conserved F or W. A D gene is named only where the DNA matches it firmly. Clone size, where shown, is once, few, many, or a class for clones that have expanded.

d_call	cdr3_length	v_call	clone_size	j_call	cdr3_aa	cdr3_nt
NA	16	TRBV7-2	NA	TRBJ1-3	CASSSRTVNSGNTIYF	TGTGCCAGCAGCTCAAGGACGGTTAACTCTGGAAACACCATATATTTT
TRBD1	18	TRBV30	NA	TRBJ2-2	CAWIIHSPGTGETGELFF	TGTGCCTGGATTATCCACAGCCCCGGGACAGGGGAGACCGGGGAGCTGTTTTTT
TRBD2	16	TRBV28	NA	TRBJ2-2	CASSLGLAGATGELFF	TGTGCCAGCAGTTTGGGGCTAGCGGGAGCTACCGGGGAGCTGTTTTTT
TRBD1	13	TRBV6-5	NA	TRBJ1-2	CASSTGDNYGYTF	TGTGCCAGCAGTACAGGGGACAACTATGGCTACACCTTC
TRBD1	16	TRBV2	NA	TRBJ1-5	CASRPWDRGKDQPQHF	TGTGCCAGCAGGCCTTGGGACAGGGGGAAAGATCAGCCCCAGCATTTT
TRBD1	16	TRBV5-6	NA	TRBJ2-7	CASSYVLGQGQYEQYF	TGTGCCAGCAGTTACGTCCTGGGACAGGGACAGTACGAGCAGTACTTC
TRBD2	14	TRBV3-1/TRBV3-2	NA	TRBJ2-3	CASSLPSGTDTQYF	TGTGCCAGCAGCCTCCCTAGCGGTACAGATACGCAGTATTTT
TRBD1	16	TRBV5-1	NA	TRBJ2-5	CASSPTGGSNQETQYF	TGCGCCAGCAGCCCGACAGGGGGCTCCAACCAAGAGACCCAGTACTTC
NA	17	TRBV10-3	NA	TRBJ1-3	CAIRRDFNLLAGNTIYF	TGTGCCATCAGACGGGACTTTAACCTTCTGGCTGGAAACACCATATATTTT
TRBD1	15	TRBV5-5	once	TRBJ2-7	CASSFSARQGYEQYF	TGTGCCAGCAGCTTCTCGGCTCGACAGGGCTACGAGCAGTACTTC
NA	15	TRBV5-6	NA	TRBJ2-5	CASSLEGVKWETQYF	TGTGCCAGCAGCTTGGAGGGGGTAAAGTGGGAGACCCAGTACTTC
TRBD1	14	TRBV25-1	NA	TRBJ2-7	CASSDGTGDYEQYF	TGTGCCAGCAGTGACGGGACAGGGGACTACGAGCAGTACTTC
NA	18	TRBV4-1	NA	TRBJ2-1	CASSRSDHSVFRGNEQFF	TGCGCCAGCAGCCGATCTGATCATAGCGTTTTCCGGGGAAATGAGCAGTTCTTC
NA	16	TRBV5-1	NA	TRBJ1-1	CASRGVPSGENTEAFF	TGCGCCAGCAGAGGGGTACCTTCAGGGGAGAACACTGAAGCTTTCTTT
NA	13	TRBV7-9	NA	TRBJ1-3	CASSPVGGNTIYF	TGTGCCAGCAGCCCGGTGGGAGGAAACACCATATATTTT
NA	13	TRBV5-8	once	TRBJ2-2	CASSPGVLRWMFF	TGTGCCAGCAGCCCTGGCGTTCTGAGGTGGATGTTTTTT
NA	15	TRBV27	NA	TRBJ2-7	CASRPSGTIAYEQYF	TGTGCCAGCAGGCCCTCGGGCACTATTGCCTACGAGCAGTACTTC
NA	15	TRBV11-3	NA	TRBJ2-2	CASSLEGIGTGELFF	TGTGCCAGCAGCTTAGAAGGAATTGGGACCGGGGAGCTGTTTTTT
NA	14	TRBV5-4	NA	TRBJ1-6	CASSWGGGNSPLHF	TGTGCCAGCAGCTGGGGAGGGGGTAATTCACCCCTCCACTTT
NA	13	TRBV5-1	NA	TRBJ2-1	CASSTGTLNEQFF	TGCGCCAGCAGCACCGGGACCCTTAACGAGCAGTTCTTC
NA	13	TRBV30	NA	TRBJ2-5	CAGKGVAQETQYF	TGTGCCGGGAAGGGAGTTGCCCAAGAGACCCAGTACTTC
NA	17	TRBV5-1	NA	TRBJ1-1	CASSLKFPSTTNTEAFF	TGCGCCAGCAGCTTGAAGTTTCCCTCGACGACGAACACTGAAGCTTTCTTT
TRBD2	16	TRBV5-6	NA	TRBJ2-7	CASSRTTSGRWYEQYF	TGTGCCAGCAGCAGGACCACTAGCGGGAGGTGGTACGAGCAGTACTTC
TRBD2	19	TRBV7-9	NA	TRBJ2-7	CASSFDSWTSGSSSYEQYF	TGTGCCAGCAGCTTTGACTCGTGGACTAGCGGTTCGAGCTCCTACGAGCAGTACTTC
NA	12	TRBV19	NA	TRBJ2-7	CASSLQGGEQYF	TGTGCCAGTAGTCTCCAGGGAGGCGAGCAGTACTTC
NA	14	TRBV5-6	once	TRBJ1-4	CASSLGQINEKLFF	TGTGCCAGCAGCTTGGGCCAGATTAATGAAAAACTGTTTTTT
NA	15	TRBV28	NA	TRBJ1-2	CASSFTGRRVYGYTF	TGTGCCAGCAGTTTTACGGGGAGGCGCGTATATGGCTACACCTTC
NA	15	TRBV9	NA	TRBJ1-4	CASSVWGSTNEKLFF	TGTGCCAGCAGCGTATGGGGGTCAACTAATGAAAAACTGTTTTTT
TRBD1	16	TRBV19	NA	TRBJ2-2	CASSMDRGAPGGELFF	TGTGCCAGTAGTATGGACAGGGGGGCCCCTGGTGGGGAGCTGTTTTTT
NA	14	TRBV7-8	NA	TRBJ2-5	CASSLEGGRGTQYF	TGTGCCAGCAGCTTAGAGGGGGGGCGTGGGACCCAGTACTTC
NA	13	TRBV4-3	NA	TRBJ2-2	CASSFRSTGELFF	TGCGCCAGCAGCTTTAGATCCACCGGGGAGCTGTTTTTT
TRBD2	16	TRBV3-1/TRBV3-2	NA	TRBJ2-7	CASSQEGGVEGKEQYF	TGTGCCAGCAGCCAAGAGGGGGGGGTTGAGGGCAAGGAGCAGTACTTC
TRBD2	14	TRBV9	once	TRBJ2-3	CASSGGRAPDTQYF	TGTGCCAGCAGCGGCGGGAGGGCCCCAGATACGCAGTATTTT
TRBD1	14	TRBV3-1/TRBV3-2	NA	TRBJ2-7	CASSPRDRSNEQYF	TGTGCCAGCAGCCCCCGGGACAGGTCCAACGAGCAGTACTTC
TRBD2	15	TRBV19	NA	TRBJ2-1	CASSILYSGSDEQFF	TGTGCCAGTAGTATCCTCTATAGCGGGAGCGATGAGCAGTTCTTC
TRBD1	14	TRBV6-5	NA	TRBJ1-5	CASSRTGGDQPQHF	TGTGCCAGCTCACGGACAGGGGGCGATCAGCCCCAGCATTTT
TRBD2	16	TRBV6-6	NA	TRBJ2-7	CASSYGRLAANYEQYF	TGTGCCAGCAGTTACGGTCGACTAGCGGCTAACTACGAGCAGTACTTC
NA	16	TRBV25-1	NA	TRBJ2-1	CASTSRVPVSYNEQFF	TGTGCCAGCACTAGCCGCGTCCCAGTCTCCTACAATGAGCAGTTCTTC
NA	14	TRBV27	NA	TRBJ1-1	CASSFRQTNTEAFF	TGTGCCAGCAGTTTCCGCCAGACGAACACTGAAGCTTTCTTT
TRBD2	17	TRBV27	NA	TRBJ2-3	CASSSRTSGSHTDTQYF	TGTGCCAGCAGCTCCCGGACTAGCGGGAGTCATACAGATACGCAGTATTTT
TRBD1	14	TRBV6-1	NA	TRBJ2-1	CASSEASTGVLSFF	TGTGCCAGCAGTGAAGCGTCAACAGGGGTCTTATCCTTCTTC
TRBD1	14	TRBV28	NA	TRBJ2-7	CASRSGQDPYEQYF	TGTGCCAGCAGGTCAGGACAGGACCCCTACGAGCAGTACTTC
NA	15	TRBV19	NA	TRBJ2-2	CASSWVQGQHGELFF	TGTGCCAGTAGTTGGGTACAGGGTCAACACGGGGAGCTGTTTTTT
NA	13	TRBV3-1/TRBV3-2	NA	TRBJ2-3	CASRPRTNGPQYF	TGTGCCAGCAGACCCCGGACTAACGGTCCGCAGTATTTT
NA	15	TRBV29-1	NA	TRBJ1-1	CSFIVRVGRLTEAFF	TGCAGCTTTATAGTGAGGGTAGGGAGGCTAACTGAAGCTTTCTTT
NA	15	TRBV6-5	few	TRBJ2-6	CASSATGTGANVLTF	TGTGCCAGCAGCGCCACAGGGACTGGGGCCAACGTCCTGACTTTC
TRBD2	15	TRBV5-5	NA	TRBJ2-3	CASSPGAGDTDTQYF	TGTGCCAGCAGCCCGGGAGCGGGGGACACAGATACGCAGTATTTT
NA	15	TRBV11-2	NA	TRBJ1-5	CASSLEGVMGQPQHF	TGTGCCAGCAGCTTAGAGGGGGTGATGGGCCAGCCCCAGCATTTT
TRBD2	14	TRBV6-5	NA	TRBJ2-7	CASSLAGPPYEQYF	TGTGCCAGCAGTCTAGCGGGGCCACCCTACGAGCAGTACTTC
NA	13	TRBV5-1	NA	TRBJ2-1	CASSSLSYNEQFF	TGCGCCAGCAGCTCCCTCTCCTACAATGAGCAGTTCTTC
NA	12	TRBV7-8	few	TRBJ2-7	CASSNYLAEQYF	TGTGCCAGCAGCAACTACCTTGCCGAGCAGTACTTC
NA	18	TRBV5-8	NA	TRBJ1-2	CASSFGGWPGLNNYGYTF	TGTGCCAGCAGCTTCGGGGGTTGGCCCGGGTTAAATAACTATGGCTACACCTTC
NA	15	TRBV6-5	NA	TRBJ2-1	CASSSPRSPYNEQFF	TGTGCCAGCAGTTCCCCCAGGAGCCCCTACAATGAGCAGTTCTTC
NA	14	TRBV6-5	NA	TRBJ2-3	CASSFLARGDTQYF	TGTGCCAGCAGTTTCCTTGCCCGGGGAGATACGCAGTATTTT
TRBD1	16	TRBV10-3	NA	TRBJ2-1	CAISPGQISSMNEQFF	TGTGCCATCAGCCCGGGACAGATATCCTCTATGAATGAGCAGTTCTTC